A selection of T cell receptor beta chains follows, all from one sample in a study of OX40 agonist ivuxolimab in advanced cancers. Some clones are missing from TCRdb's copy, which holds only in-frame ones; the method was immunoSEQ multiplex PCR. The profile shows 6,500 to 9,000 clones, about 88% of them singletons. The input for sequencing was CD4+ or CD8+ T cells sorted from blood, taken in a trial of the OX40 agonist ivuxolimab. These receptors all stem from an adult with an advanced solid tumor such as melanoma, head and neck, liver or kidney cancer. Both conserved end residues are part of each CDR3.

TRBJ2-5 | TRBV6-4 | CAITTEELAGGQETQYF
TRBJ2-1 | TRBV28 | CASSRTGVWDEQFF
TRBJ2-3 | TRBV7-2 | CASSLVQTDTQYF
TRBJ2-3 | TRBV7-9 | CASSLGPDTQYF
TRBJ1-1 | TRBV29-1 | CSVGTILGDTEAFF
TRBJ2-7 | TRBV20-1 | CSATPYEQYF
TRBJ1-1 | TRBV12-5 | CASRGLMNTEAFF
TRBJ1-2 | TRBV6-5 | CASSLRTGKVRSYTF
TRBJ2-1 | TRBV29-1 | CSVEDPGIRDRVRVPYNEQFF
TRBJ2-7 | TRBV5-6 | CASRGPRGPYYEQYF
TRBJ1-2 | TRBV4-1 | CASSQNRGFSYGYTF
TRBJ2-2 | TRBV28 | CASTLGLPDKGELFF
TRBJ2-5 | TRBV6-5 | CASRPPRTRQETQYF
TRBJ2-1 | TRBV19 | CASSGGLAGGFYNEQFF
TRBJ2-3 | TRBV19 | CASSPPSGDTQYF
TRBJ1-2 | TRBV5-4 | CASSFPVAGYGYTF
TRBJ1-3 | TRBV4-1 | CASSPHPGAGNTIYF
TRBJ2-7 | TRBV5-6 | CASSPRGSSRHEQYF
TRBJ1-1 | TRBV28 | CASSSQGATEAFF
TRBJ2-2 | TRBV5-8 | CASSRTSEITGELFF
TRBJ2-3 | TRBV7-3 | CASSTITTDTQYF
TRBJ1-5 | TRBV5-1 | CASSLLQGAHSNQPQHF
TRBJ2-7 | TRBV27 | CASSPLAGGPVGEQYF
TRBJ2-7 | TRBV18 | CASSPAGYRYEQYF
TRBJ2-1 | TRBV9 | CASSNPGLAPDEQFF
TRBJ1-2 | TRBV7-9 | CASSGTVYGYTF
TRBJ1-5 | TRBV27 | CASSLMMGAKQPQHF